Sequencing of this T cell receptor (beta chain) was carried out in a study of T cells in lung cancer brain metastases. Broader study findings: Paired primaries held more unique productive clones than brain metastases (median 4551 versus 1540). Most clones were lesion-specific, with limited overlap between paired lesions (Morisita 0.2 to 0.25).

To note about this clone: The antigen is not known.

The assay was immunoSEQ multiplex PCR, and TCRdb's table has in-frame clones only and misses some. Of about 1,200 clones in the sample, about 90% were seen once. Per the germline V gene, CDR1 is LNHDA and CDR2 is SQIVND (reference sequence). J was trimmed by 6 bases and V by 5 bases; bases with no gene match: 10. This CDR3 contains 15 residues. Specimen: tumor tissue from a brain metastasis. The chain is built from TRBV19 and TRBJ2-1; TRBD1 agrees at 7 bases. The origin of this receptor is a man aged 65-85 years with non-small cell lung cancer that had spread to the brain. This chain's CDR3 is CASSLGRGSFNEQFF. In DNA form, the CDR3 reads TGTGCCAGTAGTCTCGGCAGGGGGTCGTTCAATGAGCAGTTCTTC.